Below, 27 T cell receptor beta chains from the same sample are listed, as sequenced in a study of cytomegalovirus exposure and HLA in healthy donors. The PCR used 60 Vbeta and 13 Jbeta primers. The table came from immunoSEQ multiplex PCR; TCRdb's copy has only in-frame clones and leaves some out. The data contain tens of thousands of clones, roughly four fifths of them singletons. The specimen was PBMCs. The source of these receptors is a man aged 50 to 59 in good health and CMV-seronegative.

The rearrangement links TRBV5-1 to TRBJ2-3, with 8 bases that match TRBD2. J lost 3 bases, V lost 4 bases, and 7 bases had no gene match. The CDR3 is made up of 15 amino acids. Germline V gene lookup returns CDR1 SGHRS and CDR2 YFSETQ. The DNA of the CDR3 is TGCGCCAGCAGCGGTGAGGGACTAGAAACAGATACGCAGTATTTT. Protein product: CASSGEGLETDTQYF.

The V call is TRBV30, the J call TRBJ1-1; no reliable D call. The germline V gene has CDR1 GTSNPN and CDR2 SVGIG (reference sequence). The CDR3 is 15 residues long. Trimming removed 0 bases at V and 7 bases at J, with 18 bases between. CDR3 nucleotides: TGTGCCTGGAGTGTACGCCTTTTAGCGGTGGTTGAAGCTTTCTTT. It codes for CAWSVRLLAVVEAFF. The whole variable domain, filled in from reference TRBV30 and TRBJ1-1, reads SQTIHQWPATLVQPVGSPLSLECTVEGTSNPNLYWYRQAAGRGLQLLFYSVGIGQISSEVPQNLSASRPQDRQFILSSKKLLLSDSGFYLCAWSVRLLAVVEAFFGQGTRLTVV.

V is TRBV27 and J is TRBJ2-5, with 8 bases fitting TRBD1. The end of the DNA aligns better with TRBJ2-7, so the J call may be wrong. The CDR3 spans 15 residues. CDR1 and CDR2 (germline): MNHEY, SMNVEV (reference sequence). The CDR3 sequence: CASSFRDRITYEQYF. The CDR3 bases are TGTGCCAGCAGTTTCCGGGACAGGATCACCTACGAGCAGTACTTC.

The rearrangement links TRBV27 to TRBJ2-5; 9 bases match TRBD1. Germline loops: CDR1 MNHEY, CDR2 SMNVEV (reference sequence). The CDR3 is 14 residues long. V lost 6 bases, J lost 7 bases, and 9 bases stayed unmatched. This CDR3 reads CASRPRQGVATQYF. For the CDR3, the DNA is TGTGCCAGCAGACCCCGACAGGGGGTGGCGACCCAGTACTTC.

This clone was seen only once. This chain joins TRBV2 and TRBJ2-1; 11 bases are a match to TRBD2. V lost 5 bases, J lost 4 bases, and 7 bases stayed unmatched. The CDR3 extends over 16 amino acids. From germline, CDR1 is SNHLY and CDR2 FYNNEI. This chain's CDR3 is CASSLIAGGRYNEQFF. The CDR3 coding sequence is TGTGCCAGCAGTTTAATAGCGGGAGGGCGTTACAATGAGCAGTTCTTC.

The gene calls are TRBV6-1 and TRBJ2-7; maybe TRBD1 (6 bases). The germline gives CDR1 MNHNS, CDR2 SASEGT. This CDR3 spans 15 amino acids. V was pared by 2 bases and J by 9 bases, with 20 bases between. CDR3 in DNA: TGTGCCAGCAGTGAAATTAACAGGGCCCTTGGTAGGCAGTACTTC. This encodes CASSEINRALGRQYF.

Details on this clone: The same CDR3 arises from other DNA sequences in this sample as well. The chain is built from TRBV5-4 and TRBJ2-2; D is unresolved. The germline gives CDR1 SGHNT, CDR2 YYREEE (reference sequence). The CDR3 runs to 14 residues. Between the trimmed V and J ends, which lost 2 bases and 5 bases, there was a span of 10 bases. DNA for the CDR3: TGTGCCAGCAGCTTCGGAGTCGCTACCGGGGAGCTGTTTTTT. It is translated as CASSFGVATGELFF.

The chain couples TRBV6-1 to TRBJ2-2; D call uncertain. The CDR3 sequence is 14 residues long. V was trimmed by 11 bases and J by 2 bases, leaving 15 bases between them. Germline-derived CDR1 and CDR2 are MNHNS and SASEGT. As DNA, the CDR3 is TGTGCCTGGAAAGTTAGCCTAAACACCGGGGAGCTGTTTTTT. Its translation: CAWKVSLNTGELFF.

The chain has TRBV5-1 and TRBJ2-7, with D perhaps matching TRBD1 (5 bases). CDR1 is SGHRS and CDR2 is YFSETQ in the germline V gene. CDR3 length: 11 amino acids. Trimming stripped 0 bases from V and 7 bases from J, with 5 bases between. DNA for the CDR3: TGCGCCAGCAGCTTGGAGGGGGAGCAGTACTTC. This translates into CASSLEGEQYF. Variable domain in full (rest from reference TRBV5-1 and TRBJ2-7): KAGVTQTPRYLIKTRGQQVTLSCSPISGHRSVSWYQQTPGQGLQFLFEYFSETQRNKGNFPGRFSGRQFSNSRSEMNVSTLELGDSALYLCASSLEGEQYFGPGTRLTVT.

The chain carries TRBV7-2 and TRBJ1-1; D is ambiguous. The CDR3 is 14 residues long. Deletions cut 3 bases from V and 4 bases from J, with 12 bases between. The V gene's germline CDR1 is SGHTA and CDR2 FQGNSA. Written as DNA, the CDR3 is TGTGCCAGCAGCTTTACTGCCTCGGGCACTGAAGCTTTCTTT. It specifies CASSFTASGTEAFF. The complete variable domain, with remaining parts taken from reference TRBV7-2 and TRBJ1-1, reads GAGVSQSPSNKVTEKGKDVELRCDPISGHTALYWYRQSLGQGLEFLIYFQGNSAPDKSGLPSDRFSAERTGGSVSTLTIQRTQQEDSAVYLCASSFTASGTEAFFGQGTRLTVV.

This chain joins TRBV28 and TRBJ1-5; a weak D match, TRBD1 (5 bases). Trimming removed 5 bases at V and 3 bases at J, with 17 bases between. CDR1 and CDR2 from the germline V gene are MDHEN and SYDVKM. The CDR3 is 16 amino acids. The CDR3 nucleotides read TGTGCCAGCAGTATGACAGACCGAACCCTCAATCAGCCCCAGCATTTT. Translated, it gives CASSMTDRTLNQPQHF. The variable domain in full, completed from reference TRBV28 and TRBJ1-5, reads DVKVTQSSRYLVKRTGEKVFLECVQDMDHENMFWYRQDPGLGLRLIYFSYDVKMKEKGDIPEGYSVSREKKERFSLILESASTNQTSMYLCASSMTDRTLNQPQHFGDGTRLSIL.

This clone was observed a handful of times. This chain links TRBV1 with TRBJ2-3; the table calls TRBD2, which could not be checked here. TRBV1 is listed as a pseudogene. The CDR3 is 16 amino acids. The CDR3 here is CTSSQGREGLTDTQYF. CDR3 DNA sequence: TGCACCAGCAGCCAGGGGCGGGAGGGGCTCACAGATACGCAGTATTTT.

The genes are TRBV29-1 and TRBJ2-5; D is unresolved. This CDR3 has 10 residues. Trimming cost V 5 bases and J 2 bases, with 3 bases left between them. Germline loops: CDR1 SQVTM, CDR2 ANQGSEA. This CDR3 reads CSVPQETQYF. The CDR3 DNA follows: TGCAGCGTTCCACAAGAGACCCAGTACTTC.

This clone showed up just a few times. CDR3 amino acids: CASSYGRGNQPQHF. CDR3 nucleotides: TGTGCCAGCAGTTACGGGCGGGGAAATCAGCCCCAGCATTTT. V usage is TRBV6-6 and J usage is TRBJ1-5; D not resolved. The V gene lost 2 bases and the J gene lost 4 bases, with 9 bases spanning the gap. The germline CDR1 and CDR2 sequences are MNHNY and SVGAGI (reference sequence). This CDR3 is built from 14 residues.

The J gene is TRBJ2-7, the V gene TRBV7-2; D might be TRBD1 (6 bases). This CDR3 contains 16 residues. V was pared by 1 base and J by 3 bases, with 16 bases between. CDR1 is SGHTA and CDR2 is FQGNSA in the germline V gene. In nucleotides, the CDR3 is TGTGCCAGCAGCTTAGAGCCAGGGGACCTTTACTACGAGCAGTACTTC. It specifies CASSLEPGDLYYEQYF.

The chain combines TRBV15 with TRBJ2-1, with TRBD1 matching 11 bases. The CDR3 consists of 16 residues. CDR1 and CDR2 (germline): LNHNV, YYDKDF (reference sequence). V shed 1 base, J shed 4 bases, and the junction held 3 bases outside the gene matches. CDR3 bases: TGTGCCACCAGCAGAGCCCGGGACAGGGGGTACAATGAGCAGTTCTTC. Translated: CATSRARDRGYNEQFF.

The chain recombines TRBV5-1 with TRBJ2-1; 14 bases align to TRBD2. Germline V lookup: CDR1 SGHRS, CDR2 YFSETQ. The length of the CDR3 is 19 residues. J was trimmed by 7 bases and V by 0 bases; bases with no gene match: 12. The CDR3 coding sequence is TGCGCCAGCAGCTTGGAGGGACTAGCGGGAGTCACCTTCAAGAATGAGCAGTTCTTC. Encoded protein: CASSLEGLAGVTFKNEQFF.

The chain joins TRBV5-1 to TRBJ2-5; D is perhaps TRBD2 (5 bases). From germline, CDR1 is SGHRS and CDR2 YFSETQ. This CDR3 is built from 16 residues. V was clipped by 2 bases and J by 2 bases, with 16 bases between them. The CDR3 DNA is TGCGCCAGCAGCTTTGGGTGGAGGAGGCATCAAGAGACCCAGTACTTC. Amino acids: CASSFGWRRHQETQYF.

V and J are TRBV27 and TRBJ2-3; 7 bases fit TRBD1. Germline loops: CDR1 MNHEY, CDR2 SMNVEV (reference sequence). The V segment lost 6 bases and the J segment 4 bases; nucleotides outside the gene matches: 13. CDR3 size: 16 residues. CDR3 coding DNA: TGTGCCAGCAGCTCTGGACAGGACCTTGGCGCAGATACGCAGTATTTT. Translated, it gives CASSSGQDLGADTQYF.

This sequence joins TRBV9 and TRBJ2-6, with D unclear. CDR3 length equals 14 residues. V was trimmed by 7 bases and J by 2 bases, leaving 10 bases between them. Germline V gene lookup returns CDR1 SGDLS and CDR2 YYNGEE. For the CDR3, the DNA is TGTGCCAGCGCTACGGCGGCTGGGGCCAACGTCCTGACTTTC. Translation gives CASATAAGANVLTF.

In DNA form, the CDR3 reads TGTGCCAGCAGCGTAGATCGGGGGGCATACTATGGCTACACCTTC. It specifies CASSVDRGAYYGYTF. This chain links TRBV9 with TRBJ1-2; TRBD1 might be the D (6 bases). Germline loops: CDR1 SGDLS, CDR2 YYNGEE. The V gene lost 0 bases and the J gene lost 3 bases, with 12 bases spanning the gap. This CDR3 contains 15 residues.

This clone has just a few counts. The chain joins TRBV29-1 to TRBJ1-2; 8 bases agree with TRBD1. CDR3 size: 11 residues. Germline V gene sequence: CDR1 SQVTM, CDR2 ANQGSEA. V lost 4 bases, J lost 6 bases, and 1 base stayed unmatched. CDR3 bases: TGCAGCGTTGCAGGGGGCAATGGCTACACCTTC. Amino acids: CSVAGGNGYTF.

The chain carries TRBV5-1 and TRBJ2-6; 7 nucleotides align to TRBD1. CDR1 and CDR2 from the germline V gene are SGHRS and YFSETQ. The CDR3 covers 15 residues. The ends lost 4 bases at V and 2 bases at J; junction bases unmatched: 3. CDR3 nucleotide sequence: TGCGCCAGCAGCACCGGGACAGCTGGGGCCAACGTCCTGACTTTC. As protein: CASSTGTAGANVLTF.

This chain uses TRBV27 with TRBJ1-1; no reliable D call. Germline CDR1 MNHEY, CDR2 SMNVEV (reference sequence). The V gene lost 1 base and the J gene lost 1 base, with 4 bases spanning the gap. The CDR3 spans 13 residues. In DNA form, the CDR3 reads TGTGCCAGCAGTTTATACAGGAACACTGAAGCTTTCTTT. Translating gives CASSLYRNTEAFF.

The chain employs TRBV6-5 and TRBJ2-1, with 8 bases lining up with TRBD2. V lost 6 bases to trimming and J lost 8 bases; unmatched junction nucleotides: 6. CDR1 and CDR2 (germline): MNHEY, SVGAGI. The CDR3 spans 13 residues. The CDR3 region has the DNA TGTGCCAGCAGCCCCGGGAGGGTCGATGAGCAGTTCTTC. This translates into CASSPGRVDEQFF.

DNA for the CDR3: TGCGCCAGCAGCCAAGATCCCTTGAGCTCCTACAATGAGCAGTTCTTC. Protein product: CASSQDPLSSYNEQFF. The chain joins TRBV4-3 to TRBJ2-1; D remains ambiguous. Trimming cost V 0 bases and J 0 bases, with 9 bases left between them. The CDR3 spans 16 residues. In germline, CDR1 is LGHNA, CDR2 YSLEER.

CDR3 bases: TGCGCCAGCAGCTCAGGCAGGGGGGCCGGGGCGGATGGCTACACCTTC. Amino acid sequence: CASSSGRGAGADGYTF. This chain connects TRBV5-1 to TRBJ1-2, with 7 positions matching TRBD1. There are 16 residues in the CDR3. V gave up 3 bases and J gave up 6 bases; unmatched junction bases: 14. The germline V gene has CDR1 SGHRS and CDR2 YFSETQ.